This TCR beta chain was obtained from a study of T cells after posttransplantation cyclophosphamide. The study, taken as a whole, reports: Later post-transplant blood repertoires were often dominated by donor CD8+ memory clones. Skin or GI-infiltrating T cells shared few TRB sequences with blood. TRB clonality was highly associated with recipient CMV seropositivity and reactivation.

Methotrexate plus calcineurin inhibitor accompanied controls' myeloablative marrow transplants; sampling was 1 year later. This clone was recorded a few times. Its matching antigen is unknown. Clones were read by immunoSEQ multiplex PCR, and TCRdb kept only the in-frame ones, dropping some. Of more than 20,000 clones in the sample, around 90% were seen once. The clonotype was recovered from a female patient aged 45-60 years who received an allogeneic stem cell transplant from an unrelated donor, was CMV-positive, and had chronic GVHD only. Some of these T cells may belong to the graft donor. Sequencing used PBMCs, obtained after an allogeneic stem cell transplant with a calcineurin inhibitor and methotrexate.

The CDR3 DNA reads as TGTGCCAGCAGCACCTCCCTGGTCGGGGGATTTGATCGAAAACAGCCCCAGCATTTT. Its protein product is CASSTSLVGGFDRKQPQHF. This chain links TRBV21-1 with TRBJ1-5. TRBV21-1 is marked as a pseudogene. This CDR3 has 19 residues.